This TCR beta chain stems from a study of memory CD4+ T cells and cytomegalovirus serostatus. As for the study in general: This sample comes from healthy Belgian adults, roughly nine CMV seropositive, around 26 seronegative. General study findings and limits: Suggested: most of the CMV-linked TCR signature lies in CD4+ memory cells. A US-trained random forest predicted CMV serostatus with median AUC approximately 0.9.

Repertoires were generated with immunoSEQ multiplex PCR, while TCRdb's copy carries only in-frame clones and drops some. The sample contains approximately 50,000 clones, roughly 77% of which appear only once. Single viable CD3+CD4+CD8-CD45RO+ cells were sorted as the memory CD4+ T cells. The germline CDR1 and CDR2 sequences are LGHNT and FRNRAP. The CDR3 spans 13 residues. V lost 5 bases, J lost 7 bases, and 14 bases lay in between. There are many counts of this clone. Its target is not known. This chain uses TRBV12-5 with TRBJ1-2; D is unresolved. This sequence was found in an adult in good health and CMV-seropositive. The sample taken for sequencing was memory CD4+ T cells from blood. The CDR3 region has the DNA TGTGCTAGTGGTCTAACGGACGCCGGTGGCTACACCTTC. This gives the protein CASGLTDAGGYTF.